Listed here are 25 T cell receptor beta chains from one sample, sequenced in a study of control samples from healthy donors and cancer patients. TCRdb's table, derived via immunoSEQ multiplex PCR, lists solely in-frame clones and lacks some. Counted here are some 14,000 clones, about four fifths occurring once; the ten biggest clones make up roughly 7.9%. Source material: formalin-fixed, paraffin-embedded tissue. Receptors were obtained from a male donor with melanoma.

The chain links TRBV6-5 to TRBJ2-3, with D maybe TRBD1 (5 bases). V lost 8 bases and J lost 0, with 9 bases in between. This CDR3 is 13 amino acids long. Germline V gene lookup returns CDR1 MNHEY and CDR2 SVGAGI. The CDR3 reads CASSGFSTDTQYF. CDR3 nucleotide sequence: TGTGCCAGCTCAGGGTTCAGCACAGATACGCAGTATTTT.

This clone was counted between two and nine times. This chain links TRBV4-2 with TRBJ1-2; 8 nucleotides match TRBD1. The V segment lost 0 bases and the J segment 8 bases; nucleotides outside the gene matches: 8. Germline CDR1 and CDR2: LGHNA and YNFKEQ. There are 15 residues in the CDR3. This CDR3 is CASSQELDRDFGYTF. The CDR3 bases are TGTGCCAGCAGCCAAGAATTGGACAGGGACTTCGGCTACACCTTC.

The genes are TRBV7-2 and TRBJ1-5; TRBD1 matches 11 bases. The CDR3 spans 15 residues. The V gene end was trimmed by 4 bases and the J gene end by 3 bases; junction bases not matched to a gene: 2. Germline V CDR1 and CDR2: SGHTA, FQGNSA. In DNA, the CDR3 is TGTGCCAGCAGCTCCGGACAGGGGGCCAATCAGCCCCAGCATTTT. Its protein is CASSSGQGANQPQHF.

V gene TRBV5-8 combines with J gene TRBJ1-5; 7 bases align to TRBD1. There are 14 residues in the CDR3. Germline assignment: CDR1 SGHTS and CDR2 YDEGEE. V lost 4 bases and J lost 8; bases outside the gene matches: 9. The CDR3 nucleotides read TGTGCCAGCAGCCACGGGACAGCGGGGGAGCCCCAGCATTTT. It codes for CASSHGTAGEPQHF.

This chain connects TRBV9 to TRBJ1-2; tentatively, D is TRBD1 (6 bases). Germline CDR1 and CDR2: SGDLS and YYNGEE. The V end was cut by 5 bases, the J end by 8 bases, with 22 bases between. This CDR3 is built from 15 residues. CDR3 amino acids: CASSVDLTGPGGYTF. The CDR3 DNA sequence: TGTGCCAGCAGTGTGGACTTAACAGGGCCGGGGGGCTACACCTTC.

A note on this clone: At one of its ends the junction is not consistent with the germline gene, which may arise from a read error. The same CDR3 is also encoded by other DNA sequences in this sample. The CDR3 nucleotides are TGTGCTAGCAGCTTAGCACGGGAGCAAGAGACCCAGTACTTC. It encodes CASSLAREQETQYF. The gene calls are TRBV7-9 and TRBJ2-5; possibly TRBD2 for D (6 bases). The CDR3 has 14 residues. CDR1 and CDR2 from the germline V gene are SEHNR and FQNEAQ (reference sequence).

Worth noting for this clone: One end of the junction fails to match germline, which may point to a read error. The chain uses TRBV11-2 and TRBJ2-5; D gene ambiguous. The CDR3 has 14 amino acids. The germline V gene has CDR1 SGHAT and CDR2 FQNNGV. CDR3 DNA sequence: TGTGCCAGCAGCTTAGTCCCCTTCAAAGAGACCCAATACTTC. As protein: CASSLVPFKETQYF.

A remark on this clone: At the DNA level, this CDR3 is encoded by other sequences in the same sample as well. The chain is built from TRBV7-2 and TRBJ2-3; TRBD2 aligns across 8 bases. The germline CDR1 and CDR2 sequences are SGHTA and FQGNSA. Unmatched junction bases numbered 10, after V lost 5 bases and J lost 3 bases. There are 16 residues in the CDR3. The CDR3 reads CASSIKSGGGTDTQYF. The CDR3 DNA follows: TGTGCCAGCAGCATTAAGAGCGGGGGAGGGACAGATACGCAGTATTTT.

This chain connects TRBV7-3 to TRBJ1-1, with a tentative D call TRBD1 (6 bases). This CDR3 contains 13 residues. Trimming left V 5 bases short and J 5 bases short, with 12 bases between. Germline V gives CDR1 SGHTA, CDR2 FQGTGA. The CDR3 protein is CASSHYRVTEAFF. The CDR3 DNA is TGTGCCAGCAGCCATTACAGGGTTACTGAAGCTTTCTTT.

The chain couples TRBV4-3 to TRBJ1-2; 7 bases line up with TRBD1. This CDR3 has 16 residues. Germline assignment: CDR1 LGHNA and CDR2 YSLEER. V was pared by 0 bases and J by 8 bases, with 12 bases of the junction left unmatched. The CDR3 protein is CASSQEPGQALNGYTF. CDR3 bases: TGCGCCAGCAGCCAAGAACCCGGACAGGCACTAAACGGCTACACCTTC.

The CDR3 here is CASTGYGGSYNEQFF. The CDR3 DNA reads as TGTGCCAGCACAGGGTACGGGGGTTCCTACAATGAGCAGTTCTTC. The chain is built from TRBV2 and TRBJ2-1, with a weak D call TRBD2 (6 bases). Trimming left V 7 bases short and J 1 base short, with 14 bases between. Per the germline V gene, CDR1 is SNHLY and CDR2 is FYNNEI. The CDR3 runs to 15 residues.

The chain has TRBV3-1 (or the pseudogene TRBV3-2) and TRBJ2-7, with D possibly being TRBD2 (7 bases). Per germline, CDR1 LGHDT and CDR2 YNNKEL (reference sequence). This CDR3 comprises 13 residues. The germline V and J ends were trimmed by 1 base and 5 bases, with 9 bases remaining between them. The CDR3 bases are TGTGCCAGCAGCCAAGGGGGGGGCCACGAGCAGTACTTC. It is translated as CASSQGGGHEQYF.

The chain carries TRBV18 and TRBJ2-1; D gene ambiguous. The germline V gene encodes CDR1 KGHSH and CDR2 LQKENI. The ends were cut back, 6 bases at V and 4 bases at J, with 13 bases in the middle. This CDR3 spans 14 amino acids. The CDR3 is CASSELGSYNEQFF. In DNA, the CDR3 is TGTGCCAGCTCGGAGTTAGGAAGTTACAATGAGCAGTTCTTC.

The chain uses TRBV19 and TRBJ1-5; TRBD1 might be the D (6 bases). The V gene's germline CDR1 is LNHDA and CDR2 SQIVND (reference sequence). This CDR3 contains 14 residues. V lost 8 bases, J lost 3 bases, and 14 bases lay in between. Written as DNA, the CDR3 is TGTGCCAGTTCCCTACAGGGTATCAATCAGCCCCAGCATTTT. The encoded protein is CASSLQGINQPQHF.

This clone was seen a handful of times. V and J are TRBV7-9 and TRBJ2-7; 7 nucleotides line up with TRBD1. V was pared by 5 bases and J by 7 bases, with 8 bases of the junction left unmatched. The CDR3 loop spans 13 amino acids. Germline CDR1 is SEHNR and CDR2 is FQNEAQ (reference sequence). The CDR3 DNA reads TGTGCCAGCAGCGTGGGACAGTCGGAAGAGCAGTACTTC. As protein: CASSVGQSEEQYF.

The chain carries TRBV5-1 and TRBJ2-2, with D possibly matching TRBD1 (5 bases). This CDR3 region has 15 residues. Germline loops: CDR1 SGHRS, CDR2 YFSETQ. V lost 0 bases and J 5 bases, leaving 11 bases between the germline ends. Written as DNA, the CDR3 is TGCGCCAGCAGCTTGGTCAGGGCGAGTACCGGGGAGCTGTTTTTT. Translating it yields CASSLVRASTGELFF. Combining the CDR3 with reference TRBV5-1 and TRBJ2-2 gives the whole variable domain KAGVTQTPRYLIKTRGQQVTLSCSPISGHRSVSWYQQTPGQGLQFLFEYFSETQRNKGNFPGRFSGRQFSNSRSEMNVSTLELGDSALYLCASSLVRASTGELFFGEGSRLTVL.

CDR3: CASSLAPAGGETQYF. The CDR3 DNA follows: TGTGCCAGCAGCTTAGCCCCAGCCGGGGGAGAGACCCAGTACTTC. V usage is TRBV7-7 and J usage is TRBJ2-5, with D tentatively TRBD2 (6 bases). CDR3 length: 15 residues. The V and J ends lost 0 bases and 4 bases respectively, with 12 bases between them. Looked up from germline, CDR1 is SSHAT and CDR2 is FNYEAQ (reference sequence).

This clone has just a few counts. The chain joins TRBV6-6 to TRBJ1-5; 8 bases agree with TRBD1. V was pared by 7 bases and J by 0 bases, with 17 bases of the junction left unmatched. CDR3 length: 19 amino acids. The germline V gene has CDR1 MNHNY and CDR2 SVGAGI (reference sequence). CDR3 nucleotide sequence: TGTGCCAGCATCTACCAGGGGGCGGAACTACTTTATAGCAATCAGCCCCAGCATTTT. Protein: CASIYQGAELLYSNQPQHF.

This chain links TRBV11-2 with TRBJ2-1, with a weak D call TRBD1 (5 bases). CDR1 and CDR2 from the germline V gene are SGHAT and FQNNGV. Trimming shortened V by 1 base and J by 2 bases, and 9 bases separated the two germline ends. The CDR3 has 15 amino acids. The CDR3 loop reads CASSLGNRPYNEQFF. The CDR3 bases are TGTGCCAGCAGCTTAGGGAACAGGCCCTACAATGAGCAGTTCTTC.

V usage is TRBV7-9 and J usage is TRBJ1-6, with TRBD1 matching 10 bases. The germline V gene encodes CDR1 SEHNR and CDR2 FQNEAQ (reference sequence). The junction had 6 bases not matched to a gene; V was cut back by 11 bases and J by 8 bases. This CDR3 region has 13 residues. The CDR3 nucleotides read TGTGCCTCCGACGGGACAGGGGATTCACCCCTCCACTTT. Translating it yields CASDGTGDSPLHF.

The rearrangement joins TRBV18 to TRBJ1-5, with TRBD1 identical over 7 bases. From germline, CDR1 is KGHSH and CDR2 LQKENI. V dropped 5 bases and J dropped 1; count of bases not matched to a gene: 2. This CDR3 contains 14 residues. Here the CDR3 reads CASSSGQSNQPQHF. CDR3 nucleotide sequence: TGTGCCAGCTCATCGGGACAGAGCAATCAGCCCCAGCATTTT.

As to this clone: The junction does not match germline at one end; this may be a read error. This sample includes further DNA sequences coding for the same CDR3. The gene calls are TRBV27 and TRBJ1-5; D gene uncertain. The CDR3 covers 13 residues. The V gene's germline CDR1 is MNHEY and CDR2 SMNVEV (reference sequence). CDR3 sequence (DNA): TGCGCCGCAAGTTCCGAAGAGGGTCAGCCCCAGCATTTT. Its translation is CAASSEEGQPQHF.

The CDR3 nucleotides read TGTGCCAGCAGTACAGGGAGCCCCGTGAATGAAAAACTGTTTTTT. As protein: CASSTGSPVNEKLFF. The V call is TRBV3-1 (or the pseudogene TRBV3-2), the J call TRBJ1-4; the D gene is possibly TRBD1 (6 bases). This CDR3 is 15 amino acids long. Per germline, CDR1 LGHDT and CDR2 YNNKEL (reference sequence). The V end was cut by 6 bases, the J end by 5 bases, with 16 bases between.

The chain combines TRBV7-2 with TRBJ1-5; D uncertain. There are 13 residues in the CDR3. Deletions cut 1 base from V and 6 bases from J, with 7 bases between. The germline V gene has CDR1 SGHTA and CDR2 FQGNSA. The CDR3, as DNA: TGTGCCAGCAGCTTAGAAGGGATTCAGCCCCAGCATTTT. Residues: CASSLEGIQPQHF.

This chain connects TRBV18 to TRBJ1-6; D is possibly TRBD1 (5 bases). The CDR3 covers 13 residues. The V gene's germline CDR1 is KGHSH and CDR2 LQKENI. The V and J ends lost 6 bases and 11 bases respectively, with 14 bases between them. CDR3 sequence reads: CASSDGHQPPLHF. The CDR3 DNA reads TGTGCCAGCTCGGACGGACACCAACCACCCCTCCACTTT.